This TCR beta chain originates from a study of T cell repertoires in cytomegalovirus infection. Study conclusions and caveats: Totalled public TCR beta family frequency picked out people who carried CMV plus the relevant HLA. It was HLA-C-restricted CMV-specific TCR beta clonotypes that dominated the response ex vivo.

MiXCR was run by TCRdb on the reads, yielding one entry per CDR3 protein. The sample lists about 130,000 distinct CDR3 sequences, roughly 9% occurring once. The germline CDR1 and CDR2 sequences are MGHRA and YSYEKL. The CDR3 runs to 14 residues. The V and J ends lost 1 base and 6 bases respectively, with 10 bases between them. As regards this clonotype: What it recognizes is unknown.

The chain is built from TRBV4-1 and TRBJ2-1; D remains unclear. The sequencing input was PBMCs. The source is a human donor in good health (CMV status not recorded). Some clones in this sample may be carry-over from other donors' samples. Written as DNA, the CDR3 is TGCGCCAGCAGCCAAGGGCAGCTTCTCAATGAGCAGTTCTTC. Translation: CASSQGQLLNEQFF.